The clone carrying this T cell receptor beta chain was seen ten or more times. No antigen is known for it. Trimming stripped 5 bases from V and 2 bases from J, with 18 bases between. There are 17 residues in the CDR3. Germline CDR1 is PRHDT and CDR2 is FYEKMQ (reference sequence). The data stem from a study of molecular identifiers for immune sequencing clone quantification. Across the whole study: In replicates, RNA from approximately 20,000 or 98,000 naive CD8 cells was divided five ways and four parts were sequenced. Study findings and constraints: Clones with over 20 RNA copies captured over 98% of effector molecules but under 1% of naive ones.

Bulk TCR libraries used previously described methods and listed TCR primers. TCRdb re-analysed the PCR reads in MiXCR, keeping a single row per CDR3 protein. The sample has tens of thousands of distinct CDR3 sequences, 15% to 20% seen once. The material sequenced was naive CD8+ T cells from blood, with Jurkat cell RNA spiked in. Subset of the sample: FACS-sorted CD8+CD4-CCR7+CD45RA+ naive T cells. The clonotype was recovered from a human donor in good health. Some libraries in this study had Jurkat cell RNA spiked in. V and J are TRBV13 and TRBJ2-2; the D is unclear. The CDR3 bases are TGTGCCAGCAGCCCCGTAGCCAGGACGGATAACACCGGGGAGCTGTTTTTT. As protein: CASSPVARTDNTGELFF.